Listed below are T cell receptor beta chains from one sample, sequenced in a study of CD8 T cells in Susac syndrome. TCRdb re-called the immunoSEQ multiplex PCR reads with MiXCR, one entry per CDR3 protein. The repertoire holds 250,000 to 300,000 distinct CDR3 sequences, with 65% to 90% as singletons. Sequencing was performed on CD8+ T cells from PBMCs. All receptors derive from a human donor with multiple sclerosis. CDR3s include the opening cysteine and the closing phenylalanine or tryptophan. The D gene is left open where the match is weak. Clone size is given for some rows only: seen once, a few or many times, or a class if the clone is expanded.

j_call: TRBJ1-1
d_call: TRBD1
v_call: TRBV4-1
clone_size: .
cdr3_aa: CASSQEGQGGTEAFF
cdr3_nt: TGCGCCAGCAGCCAAGAAGGACAGGGAGGAACTGAAGCTTTCTTT

j_call: TRBJ2-7
d_call: TRBD1
v_call: TRBV10-1
clone_size: .
cdr3_aa: CASSAGTGLGSYEQYF
cdr3_nt: TGCGCCAGCAGCGCCGGGACAGGACTTGGGTCCTACGAGCAGTACTTC

j_call: TRBJ1-2
d_call: TRBD1
v_call: TRBV6-5
clone_size: .
cdr3_aa: CASSYSLWGTGSDGYTF
cdr3_nt: TGTGCCAGCAGTTACTCGTTATGGGGGACAGGGTCGGATGGCTACACCTTC

j_call: TRBJ1-1
d_call: TRBD1
v_call: TRBV6-1
clone_size: once
cdr3_aa: CASRGFGQGGSTEAFF
cdr3_nt: TGTGCCAGCAGGGGATTTGGACAGGGGGGTAGCACTGAAGCTTTCTTT

j_call: TRBJ2-6
d_call: TRBD1
v_call: TRBV4-1
clone_size: .
cdr3_aa: CASSQGVGTGPLVVFSGANVLTF
cdr3_nt: TGCGCCAGCAGCCAAGGAGTAGGGACAGGGCCTCTTGTAGTCTTCTCTGGGGCCAACGTCCTGACTTTC

j_call: TRBJ1-2
d_call: .
v_call: TRBV12-5
clone_size: .
cdr3_aa: CASGLPEDTTNYGYTF
cdr3_nt: TGTGCTAGTGGTTTGCCAGAGGACACGACTAACTATGGCTACACCTTC

j_call: TRBJ2-7
d_call: .
v_call: TRBV6-6
clone_size: few
cdr3_aa: CASSYPLTGTYEQYF
cdr3_nt: TGTGCCAGCAGTTACCCGCTTACAGGGACCTACGAGCAGTACTTC

j_call: TRBJ2-1
d_call: .
v_call: TRBV9
clone_size: .
cdr3_aa: CASSVDGGGSYNEQFF
cdr3_nt: TGTGCCAGCAGCGTAGACGGCGGTGGCTCCTACAATGAGCAGTTCTTC

j_call: TRBJ2-7
d_call: TRBD1
v_call: TRBV12-3/TRBV12-4
clone_size: few
cdr3_aa: CASSFGTGAYEQYF
cdr3_nt: TGTGCCAGCAGTTTTGGGACAGGGGCCTACGAGCAGTACTTC

j_call: TRBJ2-7
d_call: TRBD2
v_call: TRBV9
clone_size: .
cdr3_aa: CASSLSGRADEQYF
cdr3_nt: TGTGCCAGCAGCCTTAGCGGGAGGGCCGACGAGCAGTACTTC

j_call: TRBJ2-7
d_call: TRBD1
v_call: TRBV11-3
clone_size: once
cdr3_aa: CASSLRGAGGPYEQYF
cdr3_nt: TGTGCCAGCAGCTTACGCGGGGCAGGGGGCCCCTACGAGCAGTACTTC

j_call: TRBJ2-7
d_call: .
v_call: TRBV20-1
clone_size: .
cdr3_aa: CSANPERTYEQYF
cdr3_nt: TGCAGTGCTAATCCAGAGCGGACCTACGAGCAGTACTTC

j_call: TRBJ1-1
d_call: .
v_call: TRBV9
clone_size: .
cdr3_aa: CASSVDGGFLNTEAFF
cdr3_nt: TGTGCCAGCAGCGTAGATGGGGGCTTCCTGAACACTGAAGCTTTCTTT

j_call: TRBJ2-3
d_call: .
v_call: TRBV2
clone_size: once
cdr3_aa: CASSDAQGTDTQYF
cdr3_nt: TGTGCCAGCAGTGACGCACAGGGAACAGATACGCAGTATTTT

j_call: TRBJ2-1
d_call: TRBD2
v_call: TRBV29-1
clone_size: .
cdr3_aa: CSVLGTSGNGNEQFF
cdr3_nt: TGCAGCGTTCTCGGGACTAGCGGGAACGGCAATGAGCAGTTCTTC

j_call: TRBJ1-2
d_call: TRBD1
v_call: TRBV3-1
clone_size: .
cdr3_aa: CASSPTGGTGGNYGYTF
cdr3_nt: TGTGCCAGCAGCCCTACAGGCGGCACAGGGGGCAACTATGGCTACACCTTC

j_call: TRBJ2-5
d_call: TRBD2
v_call: TRBV5-4
clone_size: .
cdr3_aa: CASSLVAGEETQYF
cdr3_nt: TGTGCCAGCAGCTTGGTAGCGGGAGAAGAGACCCAGTACTTC

j_call: TRBJ1-5
d_call: TRBD1
v_call: TRBV5-4
clone_size: .
cdr3_aa: CASSDGTGGLVGSNQPQHF
cdr3_nt: TGTGCCAGCAGCGACGGGACAGGCGGTTTGGTTGGGAGCAATCAGCCCCAGCATTTT

j_call: TRBJ1-4
d_call: .
v_call: TRBV28
clone_size: .
cdr3_aa: CASSGLEGRWTSNEKLFF
cdr3_nt: TGTGCCAGCAGTGGGTTAGAGGGACGGTGGACGTCTAATGAAAAACTGTTTTTT

j_call: TRBJ1-6
d_call: .
v_call: TRBV27
clone_size: once
cdr3_aa: CASRLSGGVRSPLHF
cdr3_nt: TGTGCCAGCAGACTTTCTGGGGGTGTTAGGTCACCCCTCCACTTT

j_call: TRBJ2-7
d_call: .
v_call: TRBV2
clone_size: few
cdr3_aa: CAYRASSYEQYF
cdr3_nt: TGTGCCTACCGGGCGAGTTCCTACGAGCAGTACTTC

j_call: TRBJ1-5
d_call: .
v_call: TRBV19
clone_size: .
cdr3_aa: CASSILGDISNQPQHF
cdr3_nt: TGTGCCAGTAGTATCCTAGGGGACATCAGCAATCAGCCCCAGCATTTT

j_call: TRBJ2-1
d_call: .
v_call: TRBV20-1
clone_size: .
cdr3_aa: CSARGGVSDYEQFF
cdr3_nt: TGCAGTGCTAGGGGGGGCGTTAGCGACTATGAGCAGTTCTTC

j_call: TRBJ2-3
d_call: .
v_call: TRBV6-1
clone_size: once
cdr3_aa: CASSDRTLNTDTQYF
cdr3_nt: TGTGCCAGCAGTGATAGGACCTTGAACACAGATACGCAGTATTTT

j_call: TRBJ2-7
d_call: .
v_call: TRBV12-3/TRBV12-4
clone_size: .
cdr3_aa: CASSPGPVSYEQYF
cdr3_nt: TGTGCCAGCAGCCCAGGGCCGGTATCCTACGAGCAGTACTTC